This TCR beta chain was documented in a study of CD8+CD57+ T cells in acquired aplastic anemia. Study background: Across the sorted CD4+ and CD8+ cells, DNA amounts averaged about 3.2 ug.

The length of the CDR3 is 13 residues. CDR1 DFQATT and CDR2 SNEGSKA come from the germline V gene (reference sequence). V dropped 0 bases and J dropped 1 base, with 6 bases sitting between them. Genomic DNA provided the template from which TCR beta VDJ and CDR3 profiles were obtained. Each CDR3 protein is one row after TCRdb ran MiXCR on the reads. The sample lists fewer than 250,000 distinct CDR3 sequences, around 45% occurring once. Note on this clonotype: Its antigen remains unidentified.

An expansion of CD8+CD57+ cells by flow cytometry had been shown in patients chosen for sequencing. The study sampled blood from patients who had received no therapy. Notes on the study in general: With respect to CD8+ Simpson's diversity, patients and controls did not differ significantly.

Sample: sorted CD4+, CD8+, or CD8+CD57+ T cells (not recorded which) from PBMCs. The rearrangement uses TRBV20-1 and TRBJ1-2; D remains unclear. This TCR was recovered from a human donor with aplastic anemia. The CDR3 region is CSAREIFNYGYTF. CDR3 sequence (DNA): TGCAGTGCTAGAGAGATCTTTAACTATGGCTACACCTTC.